This T cell receptor (beta chain) was identified in a study of T cell repertoires in cytomegalovirus infection. General study results and limits: Summed frequency of shared TCR beta families picked out CMV carriers who also had the relevant HLA.

A word on this clonotype: Its specificity is unknown.

TCRdb re-derived calls from the reads in MiXCR, one entry per CDR3 protein. The sample lists roughly 920,000 distinct CDR3 sequences, approximately 32% occurring once. The clonotype was recovered from a human donor in good health (CMV status not recorded). Some clones in this sample may be carry-over from other donors' samples. The starting material was cultured CD8+ T cells from PBMCs, obtained from culture after CMV antigen stimulation.

CDR3: CASSYGAGSTEAFF. The CDR3 nucleotides read TGTGCCAGCAGCTATGGGGCAGGGAGCACTGAAGCTTTCTTT. This chain uses TRBV7-8 with TRBJ1-1, with D perhaps matching TRBD1 (5 bases). Germline V lookup: CDR1 SGHVS, CDR2 FQNEAQ. The CDR3 length is 14 residues. V lost 4 bases and J lost 4, with 13 bases in between.